This T cell receptor beta chain was obtained from a study of cytomegalovirus exposure and HLA in healthy donors. Findings of the study overall: Reported performance of the classifier showed diagnosis of cytomegalovirus status with high specificity and sensitivity. The study designated roughly 160 TCR beta chains cytomegalovirus-associated. What a later analysis reportedly showed was that an Asian-associated ancestry cluster had fewer N-insertions than the 666-donor mean. Later work found most CMV-associated TCR beta chains apparently HLA-restricted.

V was trimmed by 3 bases and J by 0 bases, leaving 18 bases between them. Germline-derived CDR1 and CDR2 are MNHEY and SMNVEV (reference sequence). The CDR3 contains 18 residues. Worth noting for this clone: Its matching antigen is unknown.

The PCR employed 60 Vbeta primers together with 13 Jbeta primers. Clones were read by immunoSEQ multiplex PCR, and TCRdb kept only the in-frame ones, dropping some. This specimen shows about 120,000 clones; the ten leading clones hold roughly 3.5%. The chain is built from TRBV27 and TRBJ1-3; D ambiguous. The sample taken for sequencing was PBMCs. The receptor was derived from a man aged 18 to 35 in good health and CMV-seronegative. The CDR3 coding sequence is TGTGCCAGCAGTTTGGGTTCGGGAAACGGACCCTCTGGAAACACCATATATTTT. Translation: CASSLGSGNGPSGNTIYF.